The rows below give T cell receptor beta chains drawn from one sample of a study of CD8+CD57+ T cells in acquired aplastic anemia. Via MiXCR, TCRdb re-called the reads, giving one row per CDR3 protein. The table lists around 170,000 distinct CDR3 sequences, roughly 63% of them singletons. Sequenced input: sorted CD4+, CD8+, or CD8+CD57+ T cells (not recorded which) from PBMCs. The receptors shown here come from a human donor in good health. Each CDR3 is given with its conserved first and last residue. A D gene is named only where the DNA matches it firmly. Clone size is shown for a subset of rows, as once, few, many or a class of expanded clone.

TGTGCCTGGAGCACCGGGACTCACGAGCAGTACTTC,CAWSTGTHEQYF,TRBJ2-7,many,NA,TRBV30
TGTGCCAGCAGCTTAGCGCCCAGTGACGAGCAGTACTTC,CASSLAPSDEQYF,TRBJ2-7,NA,NA,TRBV7-6
TGCAGTGCTAGAGATGTGCGCAGGCCGAACACTGAAGCTTTCTTT,CSARDVRRPNTEAFF,TRBJ1-1,NA,NA,TRBV20-1
TGCAGCGCCCCCGGAGCAGGGCTGAACTATGGCTACACCTTC,CSAPGAGLNYGYTF,TRBJ1-2,NA,NA,TRBV29-1
TGCAGCGCCTCTGAGAGGCCGGAAAATGGTGAGCAGTTCTTC,CSASERPENGEQFF,TRBJ2-1,NA,NA,TRBV29-1
TGTGCCAGCAGCCCGGAGGCGACGCGAGTCCGCGAGGAGCAGTACTTC,CASSPEATRVREEQYF,TRBJ2-7,NA,NA,TRBV7-9
TGCGCCAGCAGCCTGTGGGTCTCTGGGGCCAACGTCCTGACTTTC,CASSLWVSGANVLTF,TRBJ2-6,NA,NA,TRBV5-1
TGCAGTGCTAGAGAGGCTGGACAGGACTATGGCTACACCTTC,CSAREAGQDYGYTF,TRBJ1-2,NA,TRBD1,TRBV20-1
TGTGCCAGCAGTGACCAACTAGCGGCCGAGCAGTACTTC,CASSDQLAAEQYF,TRBJ2-7,NA,TRBD2,TRBV2
TGCGCCAGCAGCCCAGACAATCAAGAGACCCAGTACTTC,CASSPDNQETQYF,TRBJ2-5,many,NA,TRBV5-1
TGCAGCGTTAAAGCCAGCTATCCGGCGGAAGCTTTCTTT,CSVKASYPAEAFF,TRBJ1-1,once,NA,TRBV29-1
TGTGCCAGCAGTAACCCGAGGGGATACGAGCAGTACTTC,CASSNPRGYEQYF,TRBJ2-7,NA,NA,TRBV6-6
TGTGCCAGCTGCCCGACAGGGGGCTCCGAGACCCAGTACTTC,CASCPTGGSETQYF,TRBJ2-5,few,TRBD1,TRBV12-3/TRBV12-4
TGTGCCAGCAGCCGGGTGACAGGGACCGGGGAGCTGTTTTTT,CASSRVTGTGELFF,TRBJ2-2,once,TRBD1,TRBV7-3
TGCAGCGTTGAGCGGGGATTCTATGGCTACACCTTC,CSVERGFYGYTF,TRBJ1-2,NA,NA,TRBV29-1
TGCAGTGCTAGAGATCCAAGGGACAATCAGCCCCAGCATTTT,CSARDPRDNQPQHF,TRBJ1-5,many,NA,TRBV20-1
TGTGCCAGCACCTTAGCGGGAGGCTACACAGATACGCAGTATTTT,CASTLAGGYTDTQYF,TRBJ2-3,once,TRBD2,TRBV2
TGTGCCAGCAGGGGGGGGACCCGGGGTCAGCCCCAGCATTTT,CASRGGTRGQPQHF,TRBJ1-5,NA,NA,TRBV2
TGTGCCAGCAGTGACTCTGACAGGGGTGCAGATACGCAGTATTTT,CASSDSDRGADTQYF,TRBJ2-3,few,TRBD1,TRBV25-1
TGTGCCAGTAGTATCCCCTGGGGGTACGAGCAGTACTTC,CASSIPWGYEQYF,TRBJ2-7,NA,NA,TRBV19